A single TCR beta chain is shown here with its context. Its cognate antigen is unknown. The data originate from a study of T-cell memory formation after mild COVID-19. TCRdb called the 5' RACE reads again in MiXCR, with one record for every CDR3 protein. The table includes approximately 250,000 distinct CDR3 sequences, about 16% detected once. General study results and limits: Later expanders leaned CD4+, whereas day 15 to 85 contracting clones were balanced CD4/CD8.

The TCR was taken from a man between 18 and 35 years old who had mild COVID-19 (a few samples of this study predate the infection). Cell type and time point are not known. The sequenced material came from PBMCs or a T cell subset sorted from them (not recorded which).

The CDR3 DNA is TGTGCCAGCAGCTTAGCAGGGGGGTCGATCCAGCCCCAGCATTTT. It specifies CASSLAGGSIQPQHF. The chain carries TRBV7-2 and TRBJ1-5; possibly TRBD1 for D (6 bases). Germline loops: CDR1 SGHTA, CDR2 FQGNSA. Trimming stripped 0 bases from V and 7 bases from J, with 13 bases between. The length of the CDR3 is 15 residues. Together with reference TRBV7-2 and TRBJ1-5, the CDR3 gives the full variable domain: GAGVSQSPSNKVTEKGKDVELRCDPISGHTALYWYRQSLGQGLEFLIYFQGNSAPDKSGLPSDRFSAERTGGSVSTLTIQRTQQEDSAVYLCASSLAGGSIQPQHFGDGTRLSIL.